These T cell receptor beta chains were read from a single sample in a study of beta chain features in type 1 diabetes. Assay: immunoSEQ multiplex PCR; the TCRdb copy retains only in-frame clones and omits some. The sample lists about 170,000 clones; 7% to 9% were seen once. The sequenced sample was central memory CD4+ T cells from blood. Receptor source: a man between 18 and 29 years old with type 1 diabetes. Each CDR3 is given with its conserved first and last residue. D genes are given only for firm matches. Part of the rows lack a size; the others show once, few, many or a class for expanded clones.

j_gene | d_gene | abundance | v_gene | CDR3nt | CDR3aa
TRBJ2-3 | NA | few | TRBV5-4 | TGTGCCAGCAGCTTGGCCTCTTGGGGGCTAAGCACAGATACGCAGTATTTT | CASSLASWGLSTDTQYF
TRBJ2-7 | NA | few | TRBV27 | TGTGCCAGCAGTTCCCCTGGTCTAGCCCACGAGCAGTACTTC | CASSSPGLAHEQYF
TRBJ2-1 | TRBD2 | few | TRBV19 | TGTGCCAGTAGTATTGGAGTAGCGGGGGGGTACAATGAGCAGTTCTTC | CASSIGVAGGYNEQFF
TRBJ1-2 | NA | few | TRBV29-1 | TGCAGCGTTGTTAGGGAGTATGGCTACACCTTC | CSVVREYGYTF
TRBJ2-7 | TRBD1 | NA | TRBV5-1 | TGCGCCAGCAGCTTATATCCGGGACAGGGGGCATCCGAGCAGTACTTC | CASSLYPGQGASEQYF
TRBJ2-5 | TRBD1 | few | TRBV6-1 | TGTGCCAGCAGACAGGGGGCAGGGGAGACCCAGTACTTC | CASRQGAGETQYF
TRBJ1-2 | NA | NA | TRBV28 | TGTGCCAGCAGTTCCCCGGCGGATTATGGCTACACCTTC | CASSSPADYGYTF
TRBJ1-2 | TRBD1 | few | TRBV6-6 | TGTGCCAGCAGTAGGACAGGGGATGGCTACACCTTC | CASSRTGDGYTF
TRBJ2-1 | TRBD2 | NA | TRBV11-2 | TGTGCCAGCAGCTCATTAGCGGGGGGTTACAATGAGCAGTTCTTC | CASSSLAGGYNEQFF
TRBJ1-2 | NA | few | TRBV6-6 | TGTGCCAGCAGTTACGGACAGCTGGGGGACTATGGCTACACCTTC | CASSYGQLGDYGYTF
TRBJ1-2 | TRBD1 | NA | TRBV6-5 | TGTGCCAGCAGTTACGATGCAGGGGGCGCCTATGGCTACACCTTC | CASSYDAGGAYGYTF
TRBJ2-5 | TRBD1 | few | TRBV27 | TGTGCCAGCAGTTCGACAGGGGGCGTTCAGACCCAGTACTTC | CASSSTGGVQTQYF
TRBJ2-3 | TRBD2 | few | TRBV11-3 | TGTGCCAGCAGCCCCGGGACTAGCGGGAAAACTAGCACAGATACGCAGTATTTT | CASSPGTSGKTSTDTQYF
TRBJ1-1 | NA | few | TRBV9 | TGTGCCAGCAGCGCGAGGAACACTGAAGCTTTCTTT | CASSARNTEAFF
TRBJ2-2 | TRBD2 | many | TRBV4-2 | TGTGCCAGCAGCCACCTTGGGACTAGTAATATCGGGGAGCTGTTTTTT | CASSHLGTSNIGELFF
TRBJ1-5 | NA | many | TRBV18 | TGTGCCAGCTCACCTAACTCAGGGAATCAGCCCCAGCATTTT | CASSPNSGNQPQHF
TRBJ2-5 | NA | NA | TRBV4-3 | TGCGCCAGCAGCCAGGGCCGGGACGGAGGGATGGAGACCCAGTACTTC | CASSQGRDGGMETQYF
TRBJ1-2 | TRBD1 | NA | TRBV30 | TGTGCCTGGAGTCTAGGGGGCCGGATTGGCTACACCTTC | CAWSLGGRIGYTF
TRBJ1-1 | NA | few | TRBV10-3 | TGTGCCATCAGTGATCAACGGGGGATGAACACTGAAGCTTTCTTT | CAISDQRGMNTEAFF
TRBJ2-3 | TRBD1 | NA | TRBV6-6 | TGTGCCAGCAGTTTAGGGGGCACTACAGATACGCAGTATTTT | CASSLGGTTDTQYF
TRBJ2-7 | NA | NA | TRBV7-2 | TGTGCCAGCAGCTTTAGCGGACCCCCCTACGAGCAGTACTTC | CASSFSGPPYEQYF
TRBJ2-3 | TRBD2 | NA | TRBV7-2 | TGTGCCAGCAGAGATGGACTAGCGGGGGCAGATACGCAGTATTTT | CASRDGLAGADTQYF
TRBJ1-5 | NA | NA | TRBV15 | TGTGCCACCAGCACACAGGTCAATCAGCCCCAGCATTTT | CATSTQVNQPQHF
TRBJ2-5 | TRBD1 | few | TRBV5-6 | TGTGCCAGCAGCAGGACAGGGGGGGAGACCCAGTACTTC | CASSRTGGETQYF
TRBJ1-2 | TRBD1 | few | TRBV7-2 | TGTGCCAGCAGCTTAGTATCAACGGACAGGGCCTATGGCTACACCTTC | CASSLVSTDRAYGYTF